This entry features one T cell receptor beta chain sequence. Antigen unknown. Negatively enriched CD4+ T cells were divided by CD45RA into naive and memory. The length of the CDR3 is 15 residues. From germline, CDR1 is LNHDA and CDR2 SQIVND (reference sequence). V was pared by 3 bases and J by 3 bases, with 14 bases between. The sample comes from a study of shared clonotypes between healthy human individuals. For the study at large: The plates for each donor numbered three CD4 naive, three CD4 memory, two CD8 naive and one CD8 memory. Study-wide findings and caveats: Tissues were not sampled, only blood, and their repertoires likely differ. Estimated richness values were generally larger in naive subsets than in memory subsets.

This table comes from immunoSEQ multiplex PCR, and its TCRdb copy is limited to in-frame clones, with some not included. The sample consists of approximately 2.5 million clones, around 94% of them appearing once. The receptor comes from a man between 18 and 35 years old in good health. This chain connects TRBV19 to TRBJ1-1; D remains unclear. Input material: naive CD4+ T cells sorted from blood. Noted subset: CD45RA+ positively selected. CDR3 sequence (DNA): TGTGCCAGTAGTATCGTTACGGACCCGTACACTGAAGCTTTCTTT. Encoded protein: CASSIVTDPYTEAFF.